Listed here are 14 T cell receptor beta chains from one sample, sequenced in a study of CD8 T cells in Susac syndrome. After extraction with the RNeasy kit, about 0.45 to 1 ug of the RNA was reverse transcribed using random hexamers. TCRdb called the immunoSEQ multiplex PCR reads again in MiXCR, with one record for every CDR3 protein. The sample lists fewer than 90,000 distinct CDR3 sequences, roughly 92% occurring once. Sequences were obtained from CD8+ T cells from PBMCs. These receptors were taken from a human donor with Susac syndrome.

The J gene is TRBJ2-7, the V gene TRBV19; D might be TRBD2 (5 bases). Germline-derived CDR1 and CDR2 are LNHDA and SQIVND (reference sequence). The CDR3 has 16 amino acids. Trimming shortened V by 3 bases and J by 2 bases, and 17 bases separated the two germline ends. DNA of the CDR3: TGTGCCAGTAGTATGAGTTTAGGAGCGGTGGCCTACGAGCAGTACTTC. It codes for CASSMSLGAVAYEQYF.

V is TRBV12-3 or TRBV12-4 and J is TRBJ2-3, with 14 bases that match TRBD2. CDR3 size: 15 residues. Trimming removed 4 bases from V and 4 bases from J; junction bases left unmatched: 1. This CDR3 is CASSSTSGGADTQYF. CDR3 sequence (DNA): TGTGCCAGCAGTTCGACTAGCGGGGGGGCAGATACGCAGTATTTT.

The chain is built from TRBV6-1 and TRBJ1-1; 8 bases agree with TRBD1. The CDR3 spans 16 residues. V gave up 5 bases and J gave up 1 base; unmatched junction bases: 9. Germline assignment: CDR1 MNHNS and CDR2 SASEGT. The CDR3 DNA reads TGTGCCAGCAGTCCCGGACAGGGCACCAAGAACACTGAAGCTTTCTTT. This translates into CASSPGQGTKNTEAFF.

V gene TRBV29-1 combines with J gene TRBJ1-1; no reliable D call. Trimming stripped 7 bases from V and 10 bases from J, with 13 bases between. The CDR3 sequence is 10 residues long. Germline-derived CDR1 and CDR2 are SQVTM and ANQGSEA. The CDR3 DNA is TGCAGCGGCCAGTTAGGATCAGCTTTCTTT. Residues: CSGQLGSAFF. Complete variable domain (other parts from reference TRBV29-1 and TRBJ1-1): SAVISQKPSRDICQRGTSLTIQCQVDSQVTMMFWYRQQPGQSLTLIATANQGSEATYESGFVIDKFPISRPNLTFSTLTVSNMSPEDSSIYLCSGQLGSAFFGQGTRLTVV.

The V gene is TRBV7-9, the J gene TRBJ1-1, with 8 bases identical to TRBD1. Trimming at V came to 6 bases and at J to 3 bases, leaving 9 bases not matched to a gene. The germline CDR1 and CDR2 sequences are SEHNR and FQNEAQ (reference sequence). The CDR3 contains 15 residues. CDR3 sequence: CASSPGQGLDTEAFF. As DNA, the CDR3 is TGTGCCAGCAGTCCCGGACAGGGTTTAGACACTGAAGCTTTCTTT.

V usage is TRBV9 and J usage is TRBJ2-5; 11 positions agree with TRBD2. Germline V gene sequence: CDR1 SGDLS, CDR2 YYNGEE. CDR3 length: 15 amino acids. J lost 2 bases, V lost 3 bases, and 3 bases had no gene match. CDR3 bases: TGTGCCAGCAGCGGTAGCGGGGGGGTGCAAGAGACCCAGTACTTC. It encodes CASSGSGGVQETQYF.

The CDR3 is CASSYRRTTDYNEQFF. The CDR3 DNA sequence: TGCGCCAGCAGCTACCGACGGACAACCGACTACAATGAGCAGTTCTTC. The chain combines TRBV5-1 with TRBJ2-1, with a possible D match to TRBD1 (5 bases). The ends were cut back, 3 bases at V and 3 bases at J, with 16 bases in the middle. Germline V gene data show CDR1 as SGHRS and CDR2 as YFSETQ. CDR3 length: 16 amino acids.

The chain employs TRBV20-1 and TRBJ2-2; 12 bases agree with TRBD2. V dropped 5 bases and J dropped 7; count of bases not matched to a gene: 8. Per the germline V gene, CDR1 is DFQATT and CDR2 is SNEGSKA (reference sequence). This CDR3 region has 15 residues. CDR3 in DNA: TGCAGTGCTCCCTGGACTAGCGGGGTTGACGGGGAGCTGTTTTTT. The encoded protein is CSAPWTSGVDGELFF.

CDR3 coding DNA: TGCAGTGCTAGGGCGGCAGGGGCTTCCTACAATGAGCAGTTCTTC. Encoded protein: CSARAAGASYNEQFF. This rearrangement joins TRBV20-1 to TRBJ2-1; D is perhaps TRBD1 (6 bases). CDR3 length: 15 amino acids. The germline V and J ends were trimmed by 3 bases and 1 base, with 13 bases remaining between them. Germline lookup yields CDR1 DFQATT and CDR2 SNEGSKA (reference sequence).

The V and J genes are TRBV13 and TRBJ2-7; 12 bases are a match to TRBD1. Germline V gene data show CDR1 as PRHDT and CDR2 as FYEKMQ (reference sequence). The CDR3 contains 14 residues. V lost 7 bases to trimming and J lost 5 bases; unmatched junction nucleotides: 6. The CDR3 protein is CASNRGQGANEQYF. The CDR3 nucleotides are TGTGCCAGCAACAGGGGACAGGGGGCGAACGAGCAGTACTTC.

The CDR3 here is CASSWGRGQSYEQYF. The CDR3 DNA reads TGTGCCAGCAGCTGGGGGCGGGGGCAATCCTACGAGCAGTACTTC. The rearrangement joins TRBV11-2 to TRBJ2-7, with D maybe TRBD2 (7 bases). CDR3 length: 15 residues. Germline lookup yields CDR1 SGHAT and CDR2 FQNNGV. The V end was cut by 4 bases, the J end by 1 base, with 14 bases between.

The gene calls are TRBV7-9 and TRBJ2-2; D is unclear. There are 15 residues in the CDR3. V was clipped by 5 bases and J by 1 base, with 11 bases between them. The germline V gene has CDR1 SEHNR and CDR2 FQNEAQ (reference sequence). The CDR3 DNA reads as TGTGCCAGCAGCCTCCGCTGGGGGAACACCGGGGAGCTGTTTTTT. It yields the protein CASSLRWGNTGELFF.

The chain combines TRBV4-2 with TRBJ1-5; unclear D gene. The CDR3 extends over 13 amino acids. V was pared by 5 bases and J by 4 bases, with 9 bases between. Germline CDR1 and CDR2: LGHNA and YNFKEQ. The CDR3: CASSAEGNQPQHF. For the CDR3, the DNA is TGTGCCAGCAGCGCGGAAGGAAATCAGCCCCAGCATTTT.

The chain carries TRBV24-1 and TRBJ2-1, with D possibly being TRBD2 (5 bases). CDR1 and CDR2 from the germline V gene are KGHDR and SFDVKD. Trimming cost V 4 bases and J 3 bases, with 9 bases left between them. The CDR3 runs 14 residues. CDR3 nucleotide sequence: TGTGCCACCAGTGAATCCGGGATCTACAATGAGCAGTTCTTC. Its translation: CATSESGIYNEQFF.